This TCR beta chain was recovered during a study of blood T cell repertoires in COVID-19 (dated by TCRdb to the early 2020s). The study in broad terms: Samples from collaborators originated in the United States, Italy and Spain and spanned both the acute and convalescent phases of COVID-19. Samples came from the ongoing ImmuneRACE study (first 160 participants) plus 1,254 subjects from 6 global collaborators. Deeply sampled blood TCRbeta repertoires from subjects exposed to, actively infected with, or recovered from COVID-19 were included in the dataset. A freely available public database, intended as a resource for researchers studying the immune response to SARS-CoV-2, is where the repertoires were released. Where HLA class I and class II types were available, the types were taken from metadata supplied by the sample provider, not from assay-based typing. The material from the prospective study consisted of cDNA or gDNA derived from T cells, B-cell-depleted T cells, or PBMCs. A de-identified subject ID, COVID-19 status, age in years and sex were almost always included in the sample metadata.

The collaborating institutions used their own protocols to collect whole blood in K2EDTA tubes. For TCRbeta analysis, collaborators shipped samples in one of three forms: frozen whole blood, isolated PBMCs, or DNA extracted from either of those sample types. The germline V gene gives CDR1 as SNHLY and CDR2 as FYNNEI. The CDR3 goes from the cysteine to the phenylalanine over 15 residues. The retained sequence is limited to the CDR3, 45 bases, with the frame set at the first base. Germline trimming amounts to 2 bases on V and 8 bases on J, with 6 as the count of junction bases outside the gene matches. TCRbeta CDR3 regions were amplified from genomic DNA using the immunoSEQ Assay, a bias-controlled multiplex PCR. The paper's data handling went like this. The number of nucleated cells in each sample was estimated by amplification of reference gene primers within the assay. To quantify the absolute abundance of each unique TCRbeta CDR3 rearrangement, sequence reads were collapsed and filtered. Productive Simpson clonality was computed per sample as the square root of Simpson's diversity index over productive rearrangements. The immuneACCESS repertoire file appears here via TCRdb, limited to in-frame rearrangements. These files lack a portion of the clones; in checked studies, under half of the deficit traces to unresolved V genes, and the cause of the others is not known. That table gives V, J and clone size, and the DNA gave D and trimming. The sample includes around 99,000 clones, with approximately 85% observed a single time. The ten largest clones add up to 15% to 20% of the sample.

About this clone: Its specific antigen is unknown. Base quality data are lacking; no much larger clone is found one base away.

General findings and caveats noted by the study authors: Clinical and demographic metadata were provided uncurated, with the amount varying by source and participant.

The TCR was taken from a woman older than 75 with active or convalescent COVID-19. The rearranged segments are TRBV2 and TRBJ1-6, with 7 central nucleotides matching TRBD1. The source material was peripheral blood. At the DNA level, the sequence is TGTGCCAGCAGTGAAAGGGGGCTTAAGGATTCACCCCTCCACTTT. Its amino acids are CASSERGLKDSPLHF.